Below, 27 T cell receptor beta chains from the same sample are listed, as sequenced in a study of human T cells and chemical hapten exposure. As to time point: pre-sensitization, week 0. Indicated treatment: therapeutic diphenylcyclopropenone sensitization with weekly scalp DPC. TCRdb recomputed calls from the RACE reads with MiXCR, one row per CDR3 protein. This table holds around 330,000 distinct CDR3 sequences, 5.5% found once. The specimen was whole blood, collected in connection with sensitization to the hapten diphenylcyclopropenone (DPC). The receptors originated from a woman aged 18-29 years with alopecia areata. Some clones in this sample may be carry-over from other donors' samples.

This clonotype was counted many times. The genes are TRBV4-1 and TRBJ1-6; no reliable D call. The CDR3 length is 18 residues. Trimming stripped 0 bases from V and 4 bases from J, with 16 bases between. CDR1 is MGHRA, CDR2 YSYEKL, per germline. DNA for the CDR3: TGCGCCAGCAGCCAAGATTTGCAGCCACTACAATATAATTCACCCCTCCACTTT. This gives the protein CASSQDLQPLQYNSPLHF.

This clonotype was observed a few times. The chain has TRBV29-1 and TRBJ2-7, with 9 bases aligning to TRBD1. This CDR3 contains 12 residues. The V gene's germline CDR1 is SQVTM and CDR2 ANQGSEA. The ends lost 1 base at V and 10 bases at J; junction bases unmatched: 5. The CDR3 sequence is CSVEGTGDGQYF. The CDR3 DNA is TGCAGCGTTGAAGGGACAGGGGACGGCCAGTACTTC.

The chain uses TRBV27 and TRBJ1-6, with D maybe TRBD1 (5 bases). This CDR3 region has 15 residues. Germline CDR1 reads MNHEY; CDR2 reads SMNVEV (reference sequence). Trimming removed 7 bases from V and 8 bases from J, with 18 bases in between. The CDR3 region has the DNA TGTGCCAGCACTTCAGGGTTAGACTCTTATTCACCCCTCCACTTT. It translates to CASTSGLDSYSPLHF.

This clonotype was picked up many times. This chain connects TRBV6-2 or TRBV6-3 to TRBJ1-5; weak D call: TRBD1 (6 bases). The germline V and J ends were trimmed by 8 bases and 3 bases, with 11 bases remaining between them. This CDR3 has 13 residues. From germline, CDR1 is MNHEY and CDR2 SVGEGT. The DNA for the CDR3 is TGTGCCAGCCAAGACAGGACCAATCAGCCCCAGCATTTT. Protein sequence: CASQDRTNQPQHF.

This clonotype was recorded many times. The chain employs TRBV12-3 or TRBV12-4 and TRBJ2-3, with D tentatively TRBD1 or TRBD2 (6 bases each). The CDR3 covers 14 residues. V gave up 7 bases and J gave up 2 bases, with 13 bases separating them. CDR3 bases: TGTGCCAGCACCCTAGGGGGGATCACAGATACGCAGTATTTT. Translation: CASTLGGITDTQYF.

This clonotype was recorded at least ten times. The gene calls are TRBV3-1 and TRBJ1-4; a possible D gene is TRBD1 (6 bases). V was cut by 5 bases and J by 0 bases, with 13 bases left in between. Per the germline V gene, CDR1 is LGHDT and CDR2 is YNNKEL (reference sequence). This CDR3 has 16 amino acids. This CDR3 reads CASSIGQPATNEKLFF. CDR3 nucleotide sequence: TGTGCCAGCAGCATCGGACAGCCTGCAACTAATGAAAAACTGTTTTTT.

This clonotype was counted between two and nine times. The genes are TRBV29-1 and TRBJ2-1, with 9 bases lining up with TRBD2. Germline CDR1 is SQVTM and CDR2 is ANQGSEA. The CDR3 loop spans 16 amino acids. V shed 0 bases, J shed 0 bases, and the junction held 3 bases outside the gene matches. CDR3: CSVEDAGGSSYNEQFF. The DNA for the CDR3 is TGCAGCGTTGAAGATGCGGGGGGGAGCTCCTACAATGAGCAGTTCTTC.

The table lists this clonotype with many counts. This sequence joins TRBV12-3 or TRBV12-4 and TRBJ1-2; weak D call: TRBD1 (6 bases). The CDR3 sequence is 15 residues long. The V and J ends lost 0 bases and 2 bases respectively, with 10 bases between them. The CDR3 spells CASSLAPRGNYGYTF. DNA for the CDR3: TGTGCCAGCAGTTTAGCGCCCAGGGGCAACTATGGCTACACCTTC.

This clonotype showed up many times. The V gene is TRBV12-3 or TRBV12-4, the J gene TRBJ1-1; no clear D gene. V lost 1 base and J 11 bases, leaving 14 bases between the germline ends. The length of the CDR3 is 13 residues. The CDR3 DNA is TGTGCCAGCAGTTTAGGGGGTACGAGGAAGGCTTTCTTT. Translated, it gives CASSLGGTRKAFF.

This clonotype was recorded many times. CDR3: CASSLELAGGTDTQYF. The CDR3 DNA sequence: TGCGCCAGCAGCTTGGAACTAGCGGGGGGCACAGATACGCAGTATTTT. This rearrangement joins TRBV5-1 to TRBJ2-3, with 11 bases that match TRBD2. The CDR3 consists of 16 residues. The trim removed 0 bases at V and 1 base at J, leaving 1 base unmatched. The germline V gene has CDR1 SGHRS and CDR2 YFSETQ.

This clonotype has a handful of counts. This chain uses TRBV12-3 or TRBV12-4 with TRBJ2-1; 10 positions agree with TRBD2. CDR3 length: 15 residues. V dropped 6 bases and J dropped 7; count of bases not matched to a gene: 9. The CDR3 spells CASRPPSGGPNEQFF. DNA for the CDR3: TGTGCCAGCAGGCCTCCTAGCGGGGGCCCGAATGAGCAGTTCTTC.

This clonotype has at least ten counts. CDR3 sequence: CASNMNTGELFF. CDR3 in DNA: TGTGCCAGCAACATGAACACCGGGGAGCTGTTTTTT. The chain links TRBV2 to TRBJ2-2, with D uncertain. The CDR3 runs 12 residues. CDR1 and CDR2 (germline): SNHLY, FYNNEI. The germline V and J ends were trimmed by 7 bases and 1 base, with 4 bases remaining between them.

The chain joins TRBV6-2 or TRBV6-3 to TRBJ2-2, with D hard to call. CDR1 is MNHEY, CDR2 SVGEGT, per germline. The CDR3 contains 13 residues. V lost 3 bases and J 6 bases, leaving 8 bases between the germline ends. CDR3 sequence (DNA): TGTGCCAGCAGTTATGGCGCCGCCGGGGAGCTGTTTTTT. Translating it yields CASSYGAAGELFF.

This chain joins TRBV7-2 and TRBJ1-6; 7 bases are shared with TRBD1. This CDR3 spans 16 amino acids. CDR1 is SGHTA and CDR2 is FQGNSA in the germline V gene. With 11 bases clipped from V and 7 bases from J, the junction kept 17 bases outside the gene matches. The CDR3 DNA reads TGTGCCTCGGCCGAGGACAGGCCGGGGGGAAATTCACCCCTCCACTTT. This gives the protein CASAEDRPGGNSPLHF.

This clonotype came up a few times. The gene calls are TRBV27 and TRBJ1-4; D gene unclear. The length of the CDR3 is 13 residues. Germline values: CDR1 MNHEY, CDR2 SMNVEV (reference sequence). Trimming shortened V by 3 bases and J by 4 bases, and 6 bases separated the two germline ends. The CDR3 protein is CASSFPGNEKLFF. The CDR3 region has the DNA TGTGCCAGCAGTTTCCCTGGTAATGAAAAACTGTTTTTT.

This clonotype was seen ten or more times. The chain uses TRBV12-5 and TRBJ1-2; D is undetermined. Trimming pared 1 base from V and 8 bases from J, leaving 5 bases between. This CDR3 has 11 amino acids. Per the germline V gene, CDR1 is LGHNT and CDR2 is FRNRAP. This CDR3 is CASGLALGYTF. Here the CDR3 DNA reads TGTGCTAGTGGTTTGGCTCTGGGCTACACCTTC.

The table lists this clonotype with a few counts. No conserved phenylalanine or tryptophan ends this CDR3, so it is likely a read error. CDR3 nucleotides: TGTGCCAGCAGCCATCAGGGAGGGAACACTGAAGCTTTCTCT. Amino acid sequence: CASSHQGGNTEAFS. The chain is built from TRBV3-1 and TRBJ1-1, with TRBD1 as a possible D gene (5 bases). V was pared by 3 bases and J by 1 base, with 9 bases between. The CDR3 contains 14 residues. Germline V gene sequence: CDR1 LGHDT, CDR2 YNNKEL (reference sequence).

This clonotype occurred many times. CDR3 coding DNA: TGCAGTGCCCAAGCGGTAGATACGCAGTATTTT. This encodes CSAQAVDTQYF. The chain joins TRBV20-1 to TRBJ2-3; possible D gene TRBD2, 5 bases. CDR1 and CDR2 from the germline V gene are DFQATT and SNEGSKA (reference sequence). The V and J ends lost 6 bases and 5 bases respectively, with 9 bases between them. The CDR3 covers 11 residues.

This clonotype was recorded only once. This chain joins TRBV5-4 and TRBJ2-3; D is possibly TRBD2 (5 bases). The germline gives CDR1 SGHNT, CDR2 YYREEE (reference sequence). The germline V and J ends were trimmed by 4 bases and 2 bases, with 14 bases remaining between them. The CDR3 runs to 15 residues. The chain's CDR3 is CASSLRAENTDTQYF. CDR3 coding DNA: TGTGCCAGCAGCCTGAGGGCGGAAAACACAGATACGCAGTATTTT.

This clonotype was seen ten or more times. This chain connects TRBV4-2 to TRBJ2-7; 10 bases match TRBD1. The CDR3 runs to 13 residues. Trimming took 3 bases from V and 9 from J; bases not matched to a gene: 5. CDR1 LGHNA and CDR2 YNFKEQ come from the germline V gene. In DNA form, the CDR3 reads TGTGCCAGCAGCCACGGGACAGGGGAGGGGCAGTACTTC. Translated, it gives CASSHGTGEGQYF.

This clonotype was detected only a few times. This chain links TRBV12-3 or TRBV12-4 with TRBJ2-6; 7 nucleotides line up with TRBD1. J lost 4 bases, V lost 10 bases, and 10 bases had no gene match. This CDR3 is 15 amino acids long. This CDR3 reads CANPLTGSGANVLTF. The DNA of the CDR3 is TGTGCCAACCCACTGACAGGGTCAGGGGCCAACGTCCTGACTTTC.

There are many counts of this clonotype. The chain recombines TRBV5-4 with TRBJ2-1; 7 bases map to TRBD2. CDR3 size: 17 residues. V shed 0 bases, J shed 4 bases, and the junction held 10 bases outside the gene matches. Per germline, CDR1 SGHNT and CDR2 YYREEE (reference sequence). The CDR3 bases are TGTGCCAGCAGCTTGGGGCCCGCGGGGGAGGGATACAATGAGCAGTTCTTC. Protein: CASSLGPAGEGYNEQFF.

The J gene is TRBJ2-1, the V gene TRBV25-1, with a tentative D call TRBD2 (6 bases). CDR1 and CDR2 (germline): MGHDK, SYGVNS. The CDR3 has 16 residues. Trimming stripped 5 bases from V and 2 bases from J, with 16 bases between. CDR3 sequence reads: CASSSFGTGAYNEQFF. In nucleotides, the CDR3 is TGTGCCAGCAGTTCATTCGGGACGGGGGCCTACAATGAGCAGTTCTTC.

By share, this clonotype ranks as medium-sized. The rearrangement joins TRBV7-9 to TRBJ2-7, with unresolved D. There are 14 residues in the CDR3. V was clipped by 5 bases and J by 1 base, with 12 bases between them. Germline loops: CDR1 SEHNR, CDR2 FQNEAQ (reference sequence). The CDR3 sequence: CASSTYQNSYEQYF. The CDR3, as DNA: TGTGCCAGCAGCACTTACCAGAATTCCTACGAGCAGTACTTC.

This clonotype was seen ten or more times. CDR3 residues: CSVEVPDSGANVLTF. CDR3 bases: TGCAGCGTTGAAGTTCCTGACTCTGGGGCCAACGTCCTGACTTTC. The rearrangement joins TRBV29-1 to TRBJ2-6; D gene unclear. The V gene's germline CDR1 is SQVTM and CDR2 ANQGSEA. V was pared by 1 base and J by 0 bases, with 7 bases between. The CDR3 consists of 15 residues.

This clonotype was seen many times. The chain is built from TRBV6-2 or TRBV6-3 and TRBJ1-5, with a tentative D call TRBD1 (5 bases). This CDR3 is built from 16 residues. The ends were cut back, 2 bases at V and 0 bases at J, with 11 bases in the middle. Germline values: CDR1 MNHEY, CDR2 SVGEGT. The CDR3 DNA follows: TGTGCCAGCAGTTACCGTCTGACAGATAGCAATCAGCCCCAGCATTTT. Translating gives CASSYRLTDSNQPQHF.

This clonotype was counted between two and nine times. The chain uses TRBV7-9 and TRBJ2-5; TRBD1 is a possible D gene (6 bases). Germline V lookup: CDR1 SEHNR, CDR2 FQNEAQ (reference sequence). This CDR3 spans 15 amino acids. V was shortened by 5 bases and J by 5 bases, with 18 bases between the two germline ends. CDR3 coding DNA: TGTGCCAGCAGCCTCCCACTTTCAGGGGACGAGACCCAGTACTTC. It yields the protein CASSLPLSGDETQYF. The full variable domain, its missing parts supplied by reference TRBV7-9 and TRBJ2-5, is DTGVSQNPRHKITKRGQNVTFRCDPISEHNRLYWYRQTLGQGPEFLTYFQNEAQLEKSRLLSDRFSAERPKGSFSTLEIQRTEQGDSAMYLCASSLPLSGDETQYFGPGTRLLVL.